The rows below give T cell receptor beta chains drawn from one sample of a study of PD-L1 blockade in urothelial cancer. TCRdb's copy holds only in-frame clones and misses some; the assay was immunoSEQ multiplex PCR. The profile shows 50,000 or so clones, roughly 86% of them singletons. The specimen comprised PBMCs, sampled around atezolizumab (anti-PD-L1) treatment. Receptors were obtained from a man aged 60 to 75 with urothelial cancer. The CDR3 runs from the conserved cysteine through the conserved F or W. The D gene is left open where the match is weak. Clone size is stated in some rows and not others, as once, few, many or a class when expanded.

-	-	TRBV10-3	TRBJ1-1	CAISETPGDTEAFF	TGTGCCATCAGTGAAACCCCGGGGGACACTGAAGCTTTCTTT
TRBD1	-	TRBV5-5	TRBJ2-7	CASSWWDSSYEQYF	TGTGCCAGCAGCTGGTGGGACAGCTCCTACGAGCAGTACTTC
-	-	TRBV2	TRBJ1-3	CASSVSQGSGNTIYF	TGTGCCAGCAGTGTTTCTCAGGGATCTGGAAACACCATATATTTT
TRBD1	-	TRBV27	TRBJ2-7	CASSLDRGHEQYF	TGTGCCAGCAGCCTTGACAGGGGTCACGAGCAGTACTTC
-	-	TRBV7-3	TRBJ1-1	CASSPAGSNTEAFF	TGTGCCAGCAGCCCCGCAGGGTCGAACACTGAAGCTTTCTTT
-	-	TRBV28	TRBJ2-1	CASSRDSGIYNEQFF	TGTGCCAGCAGCCGAGATAGCGGCATATACAATGAGCAGTTCTTC
TRBD2	-	TRBV15	TRBJ2-1	CATSTLLAAGEQFF	TGTGCCACCAGCACGCTTCTAGCGGCCGGAGAGCAGTTCTTC
TRBD2	-	TRBV9	TRBJ2-1	CASSVVSGGPAREQFF	TGTGCCAGCAGCGTAGTTTCGGGAGGGCCGGCGCGGGAGCAGTTCTTC
-	-	TRBV4-1	TRBJ2-3	CASSQDWAADTQYF	TGCGCCAGCAGCCAAGATTGGGCAGCAGATACGCAGTATTTT
-	-	TRBV11-2	TRBJ2-7	CASSPDIYEQYF	TGTGCCAGCAGCCCGGACATCTACGAGCAGTACTTC
TRBD2	-	TRBV7-2	TRBJ2-4	CASSFSGRADIQYF	TGTGCCAGCAGCTTTAGCGGGAGGGCAGACATTCAGTACTTC
TRBD1	few	TRBV19	TRBJ1-5	CASSIGTGESQPQHF	TGTGCCAGTAGTATTGGGACAGGGGAGTCCCAGCCCCAGCATTTT
-	-	TRBV2	TRBJ1-1	CASRPFGNTEAFF	TGTGCCAGCAGGCCCTTCGGGAACACTGAAGCTTTCTTT
-	-	TRBV7-9	TRBJ2-3	CASSLGRDTDTQYF	TGTGCCAGCAGCTTGGGCAGGGACACAGATACGCAGTATTTT
-	once	TRBV6-1	TRBJ1-5	CASRPDPEGQPQHF	TGTGCCAGCAGACCGGACCCGGAGGGTCAGCCCCAGCATTTT
TRBD2	-	TRBV18	TRBJ2-3	CASSPRTSGTDTQYF	TGTGCCAGCTCACCGAGGACTAGCGGCACAGATACGCAGTATTTT
-	-	TRBV30	TRBJ1-5	CAWSTQENQPQHF	TGTGCCTGGAGTACACAGGAGAATCAGCCCCAGCATTTT
TRBD2	-	TRBV5-4	TRBJ2-2	CASSRRTGTRHNGELFF	TGTGCCAGCAGCCGAAGAACCGGGACTAGGCACAACGGGGAGCTGTTTTTT
-	few	TRBV30	TRBJ2-1	CACNIDNEQFF	TGTGCCTGTAACATCGACAATGAGCAGTTCTTC
TRBD1	few	TRBV19	TRBJ2-2	CASRNRDRDTGELFF	TGTGCCAGTAGAAACCGGGACAGGGACACCGGGGAGCTGTTTTTT
TRBD1	-	TRBV5-1	TRBJ1-1	CASSKRQGGTEAFF	TGCGCCAGCAGCAAACGACAGGGAGGCACTGAAGCTTTCTTT
TRBD2	-	TRBV11-3	TRBJ2-2	CASSLDPRWGGTNTGELFF	TGTGCCAGCAGCTTAGATCCAAGATGGGGGGGGACGAACACCGGGGAGCTGTTTTTT
TRBD1	-	TRBV14	TRBJ1-2	CASSQATGQKDYGYTF	TGTGCCAGCAGCCAAGCAACGGGACAGAAGGACTATGGCTACACCTTC
TRBD1	-	TRBV7-9	TRBJ1-4	CASTLAGGQEKLFF	TGTGCCAGCACCCTTGCAGGGGGGCAGGAAAAACTGTTTTTT
-	-	TRBV19	TRBJ2-5	CASSIEVGDFQETQYF	TGTGCCAGTAGTATAGAGGTCGGGGACTTCCAAGAGACCCAGTACTTC
-	-	TRBV11-1	TRBJ2-2	CASSLVSGWTGELFF	TGTGCCAGCAGCTTAGTCTCCGGGTGGACCGGGGAGCTGTTTTTT
-	-	TRBV5-1	TRBJ2-7	CASSLAVGDSYEQYF	TGCGCCAGCAGCTTGGCCGTGGGAGACTCCTACGAGCAGTACTTC
-	-	TRBV6-5	TRBJ2-5	CASSYSKRPAETQYF	TGTGCCAGCAGTTACTCGAAGCGCCCGGCGGAGACCCAGTACTTC
-	once	TRBV5-1	TRBJ1-3	CASSLTGETGNTIYF	TGCGCCAGCAGCTTGACCGGGGAAACTGGAAACACCATATATTTT
TRBD1	-	TRBV7-2	TRBJ1-6	CASSLWGQGSSPLHF	TGTGCCAGCAGCTTATGGGGACAGGGGAGTTCACCCCTCCACTTT
TRBD1	-	TRBV6-5	TRBJ2-7	CASSYGDRNTYEQYF	TGTGCCAGCAGTTACGGGGACAGGAACACCTACGAGCAGTACTTC
TRBD1	once	TRBV11-2	TRBJ1-3	CASSPGPGTDISGNTIYF	TGTGCCAGCAGCCCAGGGCCCGGGACAGATATCTCTGGAAACACCATATATTTT
-	-	TRBV19	TRBJ2-6	CASSIIQAGANVLTF	TGTGCCAGTAGTATTATTCAGGCTGGGGCCAACGTCCTGACTTTC
TRBD1	few	TRBV10-3	TRBJ1-1	CAISRQGVDTEAFF	TGTGCCATCAGTAGACAGGGAGTGGACACTGAAGCTTTCTTT
-	-	TRBV27	TRBJ2-1	CASSFSSSYNEQFF	TGTGCCAGCAGTTTTTCCAGTTCCTACAATGAGCAGTTCTTC
-	-	TRBV5-1	TRBJ2-2	CASSLDPYGSTGELFF	TGCGCCAGCAGCTTGGATCCCTACGGGTCCACCGGGGAGCTGTTTTTT
TRBD2	-	TRBV4-2	TRBJ2-1	CASSQVLGAGEVGEQFF	TGTGCCAGCAGCCAAGTCCTTGGAGCGGGAGAAGTGGGTGAGCAGTTCTTC
-	-	TRBV5-1	TRBJ1-3	CASSLAGRVAGNTIYF	TGCGCCAGCAGCTTGGCGGGCAGGGTTGCAGGAAACACCATATATTTT
TRBD2	-	TRBV29-1	TRBJ2-3	CSVEKLAGGRDTQYF	TGCAGCGTGGAAAAACTAGCGGGGGGCAGAGATACGCAGTATTTT
TRBD2	-	TRBV14	TRBJ2-7	CASSLGLAGTYEQYF	TGTGCCAGCAGCCTGGGACTAGCGGGGACCTACGAGCAGTACTTC
-	-	TRBV9	TRBJ2-7	CASSGGASSYEQYF	TGTGCCAGCAGTGGGGGGGCTTCCTCCTACGAGCAGTACTTC
-	-	TRBV2	TRBJ2-7	CASQILQGGISYEQYF	TGTGCCAGCCAGATTCTACAGGGGGGGATCTCCTACGAGCAGTACTTC
-	-	TRBV30	TRBJ2-5	CAWSEQGRVTQYF	TGTGCCTGGAGTGAGCAGGGTCGGGTGACCCAGTACTTC
TRBD1	-	TRBV7-2	TRBJ1-4	CASSRASQGVAEKLFF	TGTGCCAGCAGCCGGGCCTCTCAGGGGGTGGCTGAAAAACTGTTTTTT
TRBD1	-	TRBV25-1	TRBJ1-2	CASSPGTGGVGYTF	TGTGCCAGCAGCCCCGGGACAGGAGGCGTTGGCTACACCTTC
-	-	TRBV9	TRBJ1-3	CASSLTGSGNTIYF	TGTGCCAGCAGCCTGACAGGCTCTGGAAACACCATATATTTT
-	-	TRBV5-6	TRBJ1-1	CASSPRGWTNTEAFF	TGTGCCAGCAGCCCCAGGGGATGGACGAACACTGAAGCTTTCTTT
-	-	TRBV27	TRBJ1-1	CASSYQAMNTEAFF	TGTGCCAGCAGTTACCAGGCCATGAACACTGAAGCTTTCTTT
TRBD1	-	TRBV9	TRBJ1-1	CASSPTDRGVRNTEAFF	TGTGCCAGCAGCCCAACTGACAGGGGAGTTCGTAATACTGAAGCTTTCTTT
TRBD2	-	TRBV7-2	TRBJ2-1	CASSELAGGQFF	TGTGCCAGCAGCGAGCTAGCGGGGGGGCAGTTCTTC
TRBD1	-	TRBV7-9	TRBJ2-4	CASDGQGAAKNIQYF	TGTGCCAGCGACGGACAGGGGGCGGCCAAAAACATTCAGTACTTC